What follows describes a single T cell receptor (beta chain). Its specificity is not known. This specimen comes from a study of T cells after yellow fever vaccination. Study details: SMART-Seq v4 Ultra Low Input prepared the low-cell-number fractions.

MiXCR, run by TCRdb on the 5' RACE reads, gives a single entry per CDR3 protein. The profile covers hundreds of thousands of distinct CDR3 sequences, with roughly 7.5% appearing a single time and roughly 18% taken by the ten largest. The CDR3 spans 16 residues. V lost 5 bases and J lost 0; bases outside the gene matches: 5. Germline V gene data show CDR1 as MNHEY and CDR2 as SMNVEV (reference sequence). Notes on the study in general: FACS-sorted repertoires could contain abundant clonotypes contaminating from the bulk population.

The material was PBMCs, obtained roughly 45 days after the first yellow fever vaccination. The receptor was derived from a man aged 18 to 30 who received the YFV17D yellow fever vaccine. This chain links TRBV27 with TRBJ2-5; TRBD2 aligns across 11 bases. CDR3 amino acids: CASSTSGGMYQETQYF. As DNA, the CDR3 is TGTGCCAGCAGTACTAGCGGGGGCATGTACCAAGAGACCCAGTACTTC.